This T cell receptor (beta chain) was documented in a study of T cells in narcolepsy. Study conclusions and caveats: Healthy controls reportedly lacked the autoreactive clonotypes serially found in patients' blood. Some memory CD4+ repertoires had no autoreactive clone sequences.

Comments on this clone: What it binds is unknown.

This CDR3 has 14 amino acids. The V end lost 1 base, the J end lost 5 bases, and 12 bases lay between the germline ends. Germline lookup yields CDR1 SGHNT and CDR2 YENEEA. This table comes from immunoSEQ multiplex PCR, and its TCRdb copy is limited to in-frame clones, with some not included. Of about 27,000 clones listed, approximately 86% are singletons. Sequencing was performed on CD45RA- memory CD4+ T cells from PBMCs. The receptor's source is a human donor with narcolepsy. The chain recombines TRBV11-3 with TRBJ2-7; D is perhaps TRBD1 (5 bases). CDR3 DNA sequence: TGTGCCAGCAGCTTAGTTCAGGGTCGGAACGAGCAGTACTTC. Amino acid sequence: CASSLVQGRNEQYF.